This T cell receptor beta chain came from a study of blood T cell repertoires in COVID-19. Study details: Acute-phase and convalescent COVID-19 samples originated in the United States, Italy and Spain.

TCRdb's table, derived via immunoSEQ multiplex PCR, lists solely in-frame clones and lacks some. The repertoire holds roughly 250,000 clones, with 85% as singletons. This CDR3 is built from 14 residues. Losses at the gene ends were 7 bases for V and 5 bases for J; bases not matched to a gene: 4. The germline gives CDR1 SGHVS, CDR2 FQNEAQ. The sequence was obtained from a woman aged 55-69 years with active or convalescent COVID-19. Sequenced: peripheral blood. The rearrangement links TRBV7-8 to TRBJ2-5, with 13 bases fitting TRBD2. CDR3 sequence reads: CASILAGGRETQYF. The CDR3 DNA sequence: TGTGCCAGCATACTAGCGGGGGGGCGGGAGACCCAGTACTTC.